Given below is one T cell receptor beta chain in context. Its target is not known. These data are taken from a study of OX40 agonist ivuxolimab in advanced cancers. General observations from the study: Relative to CD4+, CD8+ T cells held more expanded clones on average.

Enrollment shut out patients with autoimmune disease history or systemic immunosuppression. Repertoires were generated with immunoSEQ multiplex PCR, while TCRdb's copy carries only in-frame clones and drops some. The table shows tens of thousands of clones, with more than 85% occurring only once. The length of the CDR3 is 11 residues. The junction had 5 bases not matched to a gene; V was cut back by 3 bases and J by 12 bases. Per germline, CDR1 SGHKS and CDR2 YYEKEE (reference sequence). This clonotype was obtained from an adult with an advanced solid tumor such as melanoma, head and neck, liver or kidney cancer. Source: CD4+ or CD8+ T cells sorted from blood, taken in a trial of the OX40 agonist ivuxolimab. V usage is TRBV5-5 and J usage is TRBJ1-2; 7 bases are shared with TRBD1. CDR3 nucleotides: TGTGCCAGCAGCTGGGGGACAGTACACACCTTC. Translation: CASSWGTVHTF.